These 16 T cell receptor beta chains were all obtained from the same sample, sequenced in a study of T cell clones after liver transplantation. The assay was immunoSEQ multiplex PCR, and TCRdb's table has in-frame clones only and misses some. The sample includes 68,000 or so clones, about 80% seen only once; the top ten take around 0.66%. This sample comprised CD4+ T cells from blood, obtained before liver transplant. These receptors were obtained from a human donor who received a liver transplant.

The chain links TRBV4-2 to TRBJ2-3; unclear D gene. In germline, CDR1 is LGHNA, CDR2 YNFKEQ. The CDR3 runs to 16 residues. V was clipped by 4 bases and J by 0 bases, with 14 bases between them. DNA of the CDR3: TGTGCCAGCAGCCCTAGGAGACCGGAAAGCACAGATACGCAGTATTTT. This sequence encodes CASSPRRPESTDTQYF.

V is TRBV21-1 and J is TRBJ2-7; the table's D call of TRBD2 was not tested on the DNA. TRBV21-1 represents a pseudogene. This CDR3 contains 17 residues. Here the CDR3 reads CASSIHTSSGRTYEQYF. The CDR3 coding sequence is TGTGCCAGCAGCATCCACACCTCTAGCGGGCGGACCTACGAGCAGTACTTC.

The chain couples TRBV18 to TRBJ1-4; D may be TRBD1 (5 bases). Germline assignment: CDR1 KGHSH and CDR2 LQKENI. The ends were cut back, 3 bases at V and 5 bases at J, with 13 bases in the middle. The CDR3 runs 15 residues. CDR3 nucleotides: TGTGCCAGCTCACCCTCGCAAAGGGGAAATGAAAAACTGTTTTTT. This sequence encodes CASSPSQRGNEKLFF.

The chain employs TRBV6-1 and TRBJ2-7; D is possibly TRBD2 (5 bases). This CDR3 comprises 14 residues. CDR1 and CDR2 (germline): MNHNS, SASEGT. V was clipped by 4 bases and J by 5 bases, with 15 bases between them. CDR3 sequence reads: CASSGPQRIHEQYF. In DNA form, the CDR3 reads TGTGCCAGCAGTGGTCCTCAGCGGATCCACGAGCAGTACTTC.

The chain has TRBV9 and TRBJ1-1; possibly TRBD1 for D (5 bases). The V end was cut by 0 bases, the J end by 3 bases, with 6 bases between. This CDR3 is built from 13 residues. Germline CDR1 and CDR2: SGDLS and YYNGEE. The CDR3 spells CASSVGGYTEAFF. The CDR3, as DNA: TGTGCCAGCAGCGTAGGGGGGTACACTGAAGCTTTCTTT.

This chain links TRBV7-2 with TRBJ1-5; D gene unclear. Looked up from germline, CDR1 is SGHTA and CDR2 is FQGNSA. This CDR3 region has 15 residues. V was clipped by 1 base and J by 1 base, with 8 bases between them. CDR3 sequence reads: CASSLGGSSNQPQHF. CDR3 DNA sequence: TGTGCCAGCAGCTTAGGAGGGAGCAGCAATCAGCCCCAGCATTTT.

V and J are TRBV4-1 and TRBJ2-3, with TRBD2 matching 11 bases. The V segment lost 2 bases and the J segment 1 base; nucleotides outside the gene matches: 8. CDR1 and CDR2 (germline): MGHRA, YSYEKL. This CDR3 is 18 amino acids long. CDR3 loop: CASSQPGLAGGGTDTQYF. CDR3 nucleotide sequence: TGCGCCAGCAGCCAACCAGGACTAGCGGGCGGGGGCACAGATACGCAGTATTTT.

This rearrangement joins TRBV5-1 to TRBJ2-5; no definite D call. The ends were cut back, 2 bases at V and 7 bases at J, with 15 bases in the middle. Germline CDR1 is SGHRS and CDR2 is YFSETQ. The CDR3 spans 14 residues. Written as DNA, the CDR3 is TGCGCCAGCAGCTTATCCTTAGGGCCTGGGACCCAGTACTTC. Translation: CASSLSLGPGTQYF.

The chain uses TRBV19 and TRBJ1-1, with TRBD1 matching over 7 bases. The CDR3 is made up of 15 amino acids. V was pared by 8 bases and J by 1 base, with 10 bases of the junction left unmatched. The germline gives CDR1 LNHDA, CDR2 SQIVND (reference sequence). The CDR3 DNA reads TGTGCCAGTCGGGTGTCCCGGGACAGGAACACTGAAGCTTTCTTT. The encoded protein is CASRVSRDRNTEAFF.

The chain carries TRBV18 and TRBJ2-1; 12 positions match TRBD1. Per germline, CDR1 KGHSH and CDR2 LQKENI. This CDR3 has 15 amino acids. Trimming took 4 bases from V and 5 from J; bases not matched to a gene: 3. The CDR3 bases are TGTGCCAGCTCACGGGACAGGGGGCCCAACAATGAGCAGTTCTTC. Residues: CASSRDRGPNNEQFF.

The sample holds a few counts of this clone. The chain carries TRBV21-1 and TRBJ2-1; TRBD2 reflects the table's D call only, with no check against the DNA. TRBV21-1 is shown as a pseudogene. The CDR3 totals 16 residues. In nucleotides, the CDR3 is TGTGCCAGCAGCAATCGGGGGACTAGCCCTATCCGGGAGCAGTTCTTC. Amino acids: CASSNRGTSPIREQFF.

The chain joins TRBV6-1 to TRBJ2-3; 10 nucleotides match TRBD2. The CDR3 is 14 residues long. The germline CDR1 and CDR2 sequences are MNHNS and SASEGT. Trimming at V came to 2 bases and at J to 4 bases, leaving 0 bases not matched to a gene. CDR3 loop: CASSELAGADTQYF. The CDR3 region has the DNA TGTGCCAGCAGTGAACTAGCGGGAGCAGATACGCAGTATTTT.

The rearrangement links TRBV28 to TRBJ2-7; D might be TRBD2 (6 bases). V was shortened by 5 bases and J by 5 bases, with 22 bases between the two germline ends. The CDR3 contains 16 residues. Germline V gene lookup returns CDR1 MDHEN and CDR2 SYDVKM. CDR3 DNA: TGTGCCAGCAGTCCGGCCTTACTAGCACGTCCGCACGAGCAGTACTTC. Its protein is CASSPALLARPHEQYF.

In this sample, this clone turned up once. The chain uses TRBV11-3 and TRBJ2-5; possible D gene TRBD1, 5 bases. The CDR3 has 13 residues. Germline CDR1 and CDR2: SGHNT and YENEEA. Deletions cut 0 bases from V and 6 bases from J, with 8 bases between. The CDR3 bases are TGTGCCAGCAGCTTAGAGTCAGGGAAGACCCAGTACTTC. Amino acid sequence: CASSLESGKTQYF.

The chain has TRBV7-2 and TRBJ1-5; 9 bases line up with TRBD1. The CDR3 consists of 15 residues. CDR1 and CDR2 (germline): SGHTA, FQGNSA. Germline trimming cut 3 bases from V and 7 bases from J; bases unmatched to any gene: 7. CDR3 nucleotides: TGTGCCAGCAGCTTGGGGACAGGGCATTTGCAGCCCCAGCATTTT. It codes for CASSLGTGHLQPQHF. Complete variable domain (other parts from reference TRBV7-2 and TRBJ1-5): GAGVSQSPSNKVTEKGKDVELRCDPISGHTALYWYRQSLGQGLEFLIYFQGNSAPDKSGLPSDRFSAERTGGSVSTLTIQRTQQEDSAVYLCASSLGTGHLQPQHFGDGTRLSIL.

The chain uses TRBV6-4 and TRBJ1-2; D perhaps matches TRBD1 (5 bases). Germline V lookup: CDR1 MRHNA, CDR2 SNTAGT. The CDR3 is 13 amino acids. V lost 10 bases and J 6 bases, leaving 18 bases between the germline ends. In nucleotides, the CDR3 is TGTGCCATCCAGCCCCAGGGCTGGGATGGCTACACCTTC. Protein: CAIQPQGWDGYTF.